A single sample gave rise to the 25 T cell receptor beta chains below, sequenced in a study of blood T cell repertoires in COVID-19. Measured with immunoSEQ multiplex PCR; TCRdb has only the in-frame clones, and not every one. The table has around 300,000 clones, approximately 82% seen once; the top ten hold 2.5% to 3%. What was sequenced was peripheral blood. These receptors all stem from a man aged 25 to 40 with active or convalescent COVID-19.

The CDR3 sequence is CASSSDRGSAYEQYF. The CDR3 bases are TGTGCCAGTAGTTCGGACAGGGGATCGGCGTACGAGCAGTACTTC. The chain links TRBV19 to TRBJ2-7; 9 nucleotides agree with TRBD1. The CDR3 loop spans 15 amino acids. V lost 5 bases, J lost 4 bases, and 9 bases stayed unmatched. Germline loops: CDR1 LNHDA, CDR2 SQIVND (reference sequence).

Only a few counts were recorded for this clone. The chain combines TRBV30 with TRBJ1-2, with no clear D. The CDR3 is 11 residues long. CDR1 is GTSNPN and CDR2 is SVGIG in the germline V gene (reference sequence). V dropped 0 bases and J dropped 9 bases, with 8 bases sitting between them. The CDR3 loop is CAWSVRVSYTF. The CDR3 coding sequence is TGTGCCTGGAGTGTACGAGTCAGCTACACCTTC.

As regards this clone: Other DNA sequences in this specimen translate into the identical CDR3. CDR3 loop: CASSPRLEGTDTQYF. For the CDR3, the DNA is TGTGCCAGCTCACCCAGGTTAGAAGGCACAGATACGCAGTATTTT. The chain uses TRBV18 and TRBJ2-3; D is unresolved. CDR1 is KGHSH, CDR2 LQKENI, per germline. V shed 3 bases and J shed 1 base, with 11 bases lying between them. This CDR3 spans 15 amino acids.

This clone was counted a few times. This chain joins TRBV30 and TRBJ1-1; no clear D gene. Germline CDR1 reads GTSNPN; CDR2 reads SVGIG (reference sequence). V was cut by 2 bases and J by 3 bases, with 7 bases left in between. The CDR3 is 12 residues long. CDR3 bases: TGTGCCTGGAGTCAGGAGGACACTGAAGCTTTCTTT. Residues: CAWSQEDTEAFF.

CDR3 protein: CASSQEGLGATDTQYF. The CDR3 coding sequence is TGCGCCAGCAGCCAAGAGGGACTAGGGGCCACAGATACGCAGTATTTT. The chain employs TRBV4-1 and TRBJ2-3; TRBD2 matches 8 bases. The CDR3 runs to 16 residues. V lost 0 bases to trimming and J lost 2 bases; unmatched junction nucleotides: 4. Germline-derived CDR1 and CDR2 are MGHRA and YSYEKL.

This clone was counted a single time. The V call is TRBV7-2, the J call TRBJ1-2, with D tentatively TRBD1 (6 bases). Trimming removed 1 base at V and 4 bases at J, with 10 bases between. Germline V gene lookup returns CDR1 SGHTA and CDR2 FQGNSA. CDR3 length equals 14 residues. The DNA of the CDR3 is TGTGCCAGCAGCTTAGAAGACAGGCGCTATGGCTACACCTTC. It specifies CASSLEDRRYGYTF. The whole variable domain, filled in from reference TRBV7-2 and TRBJ1-2, reads GAGVSQSPSNKVTEKGKDVELRCDPISGHTALYWYRQSLGQGLEFLIYFQGNSAPDKSGLPSDRFSAERTGGSVSTLTIQRTQQEDSAVYLCASSLEDRRYGYTFGSGTRLTVV.

The chain links TRBV28 to TRBJ2-7, with D perhaps matching TRBD2 (5 bases). The CDR3 runs 14 residues. CDR1 and CDR2 from the germline V gene are MDHEN and SYDVKM. V lost 2 bases and J lost 5, with 13 bases in between. CDR3 sequence: CASSLGLPTNEQYF. Written as DNA, the CDR3 is TGTGCCAGCAGTTTAGGACTCCCAACCAACGAGCAGTACTTC.

The chain couples TRBV5-4 to TRBJ1-2, with a weak D call TRBD1 (6 bases). CDR3 length: 15 amino acids. Between the trimmed V and J ends, which lost 3 bases and 1 base, there was a span of 13 bases. The germline V gene has CDR1 SGHNT and CDR2 YYREEE (reference sequence). This CDR3 is CASSWGRGGNYGYTF. The DNA for the CDR3 is TGTGCCAGCAGCTGGGGCAGGGGTGGTAACTATGGCTACACCTTC.

The chain carries TRBV9 and TRBJ2-5, with D maybe TRBD2 (6 bases). The CDR3 runs 14 residues. The V gene's germline CDR1 is SGDLS and CDR2 YYNGEE. Trimming left V 0 bases short and J 5 bases short, with 11 bases between. CDR3 sequence (DNA): TGTGCCAGCAGCGTAGTAGGAGGGTCTGAGACCCAGTACTTC. The encoded protein is CASSVVGGSETQYF. The variable domain in full, with the rest retrieved from reference TRBV9 and TRBJ2-5, is DSGVTQTPKHLITATGQRVTLRCSPRSGDLSVYWYQQSLDQGLQFLIQYYNGEERAKGNILERFSAQQFPDLHSELNLSSLELGDSALYFCASSVVGGSETQYFGPGTRLLVL.

The chain combines TRBV27 with TRBJ1-4; 11 bases line up with TRBD1. The CDR3 loop spans 13 amino acids. The V segment lost 5 bases and the J segment 13 bases; nucleotides outside the gene matches: 6. Germline CDR1 is MNHEY and CDR2 is SMNVEV (reference sequence). The CDR3 bases are TGTGCCAGCAGTGCCGGGACAGGGGGGAGACTGTTTTTT. Translating it yields CASSAGTGGRLFF.

The V and J genes are TRBV9 and TRBJ1-4; no clear D. This CDR3 contains 15 residues. The V and J ends lost 0 bases and 7 bases respectively, with 13 bases between them. Germline V gene lookup returns CDR1 SGDLS and CDR2 YYNGEE. The CDR3, as DNA: TGTGCCAGCAGCGTAGTCGCCGGAGATGGTGAAAAACTGTTTTTT. Translation gives CASSVVAGDGEKLFF.

The chain carries TRBV7-3 and TRBJ2-7; 14 bases fit TRBD2. After removal of 5 bases from V and 0 bases from J, the junction contained 9 bases not matched to a gene. In germline, CDR1 is SGHTA, CDR2 FQGTGA. There are 18 residues in the CDR3. The CDR3 DNA reads TGTGCCAGCAGCACGACTAGCGGGAGGGCCTTACGCTCCTACGAGCAGTACTTC. It codes for CASSTTSGRALRSYEQYF.

The chain joins TRBV2 to TRBJ1-2; 8 bases agree with TRBD1. Germline loops: CDR1 SNHLY, CDR2 FYNNEI. The CDR3 loop spans 16 amino acids. V was clipped by 4 bases and J by 4 bases; unmatched bases: 11. The CDR3 DNA reads TGTGCCAGCAGTGCTACTCCCGGACAGGGAGTCTATGGCTACACCTTC. This encodes CASSATPGQGVYGYTF.

The genes are TRBV27 and TRBJ2-7, with 8 bases matching TRBD1. The CDR3 has 14 amino acids. Germline CDR1 MNHEY, CDR2 SMNVEV (reference sequence). Trimming at V came to 5 bases and at J to 6 bases, leaving 9 bases not matched to a gene. The CDR3 coding sequence is TGTGCCAGCAGTCCGCGGACAGGACAGGGCGAGCAGTACTTC. Protein product: CASSPRTGQGEQYF.

This clone was recorded a few times. The chain couples TRBV18 to TRBJ2-7; 13 nucleotides agree with TRBD2. CDR1 and CDR2 from the germline V gene are KGHSH and LQKENI. V was pared by 3 bases and J by 12 bases, with 8 bases of the junction left unmatched. This CDR3 comprises 14 residues. The CDR3 DNA sequence: TGTGCCAGCTCACCGGGACTAGCGGGATGGGTTGGGTACTTC. The encoded protein is CASSPGLAGWVGYF. Together with reference TRBV18 and TRBJ2-7, the CDR3 gives the full variable domain: NAGVMQNPRHLVRRRGQEARLRCSPMKGHSHVYWYRQLPEEGLKFMVYLQKENIIDESGMPKERFSAEFPKEGPSILRIQQVVRGDSAAYFCASSPGLAGWVGYFGPGTRLTVT.

This sequence joins TRBV30 and TRBJ2-1; D is perhaps TRBD1 (5 bases). From germline, CDR1 is GTSNPN and CDR2 SVGIG (reference sequence). This CDR3 is 13 amino acids long. Trimming took 3 bases from V and 9 from J, leaving 15 bases between them. The chain's CDR3 is CAWSPQGQGEQFF. The DNA for the CDR3 is TGTGCCTGGAGCCCGCAGGGCCAAGGTGAGCAGTTCTTC.

This chain links TRBV3-1 (or the pseudogene TRBV3-2) with TRBJ2-7; D is perhaps TRBD2 (5 bases). V lost 4 bases and J 5 bases, leaving 12 bases between the germline ends. This CDR3 is 13 amino acids long. Germline CDR1 is LGHDT and CDR2 is YNNKEL (reference sequence). The CDR3 DNA sequence: TGTGCCAGCAGCCTTCGGAGGTGGGACGAGCAGTACTTC. Translation gives CASSLRRWDEQYF.

This clone was observed once. The rearrangement joins TRBV28 to TRBJ2-7; perhaps TRBD2 as D (5 bases). Germline loops: CDR1 MDHEN, CDR2 SYDVKM. The ends were cut back, 7 bases at V and 1 base at J, with 14 bases in the middle. This CDR3 is 14 amino acids long. The CDR3 loop is CASKLPGLSYEQYF. The CDR3 nucleotides read TGTGCCAGCAAACTCCCAGGACTTTCCTACGAGCAGTACTTC.

The chain links TRBV11-2 to TRBJ1-2, with D hard to call. Per germline, CDR1 SGHAT and CDR2 FQNNGV. This CDR3 region has 13 residues. The V and J ends lost 4 bases and 4 bases respectively, with 10 bases between them. The CDR3 protein is CASSSGLGYGYTF. The CDR3 DNA follows: TGTGCCAGCAGCTCGGGATTAGGCTATGGCTACACCTTC.

The table lists this clone with a count of one. The chain links TRBV18 to TRBJ1-3, with TRBD1 as a possible D gene (5 bases). In germline, CDR1 is KGHSH, CDR2 LQKENI. The V end lost 5 bases, the J end lost 0 bases, and 14 bases lay between the germline ends. The CDR3 runs 16 residues. CDR3 coding DNA: TGTGCCAGCTCAGGAGGGGCCCCAAACTCTGGAAACACCATATATTTT. It specifies CASSGGAPNSGNTIYF.

The chain uses TRBV6-6 and TRBJ1-2, with 9 bases aligning to TRBD1. CDR3 length equals 14 residues. V gave up 4 bases and J gave up 4 bases; unmatched junction bases: 4. Germline CDR1 MNHNY, CDR2 SVGAGI (reference sequence). CDR3 residues: CASSWDRDGYGYTF. CDR3 coding DNA: TGTGCCAGCAGTTGGGACAGGGACGGCTATGGCTACACCTTC.

The chain uses TRBV11-2 and TRBJ2-1; TRBD1 matches at 12 bases. The CDR3 consists of 16 residues. Germline V CDR1 and CDR2: SGHAT, FQNNGV. The V gene end was trimmed by 4 bases and the J gene end by 3 bases; junction bases not matched to a gene: 4. The CDR3 bases are TGTGCCAGCAGCTCGGGGACAGGGGGCTTCTACAATGAGCAGTTCTTC. Its protein product is CASSSGTGGFYNEQFF.

This clone is a singleton in its sample. The gene calls are TRBV15 and TRBJ1-5; D uncertain. Germline CDR1 LNHNV, CDR2 YYDKDF (reference sequence). Deletions cut 7 bases from V and 0 bases from J, with 10 bases between. There are 14 residues in the CDR3. This chain's CDR3 is CATTREYSNQPQHF. The CDR3 DNA reads as TGTGCCACCACGAGGGAGTATAGCAATCAGCCCCAGCATTTT.

This chain connects TRBV14 to TRBJ1-5; the D gene is possibly TRBD1 (6 bases). V dropped 4 bases and J dropped 7 bases, with 26 bases sitting between them. The CDR3 sequence is 18 residues long. Germline CDR1 is SGHDN and CDR2 is FVKESK. CDR3 in amino acids: CASSPMEFQGPESQPQHF. In nucleotides, the CDR3 is TGTGCCAGCAGCCCAATGGAATTCCAGGGGCCGGAAAGCCAGCCCCAGCATTTT.

The V call is TRBV27, the J call TRBJ1-2; D gene ambiguous. The CDR3 sequence is 13 residues long. Trimming took off 6 bases at V and 0 bases at J, with 8 bases between the two ends. CDR1 is MNHEY, CDR2 SMNVEV, per germline (reference sequence). CDR3 nucleotides: TGTGCCAGCAGGGGAGGTTCTAACTATGGCTACACCTTC. This encodes CASRGGSNYGYTF.